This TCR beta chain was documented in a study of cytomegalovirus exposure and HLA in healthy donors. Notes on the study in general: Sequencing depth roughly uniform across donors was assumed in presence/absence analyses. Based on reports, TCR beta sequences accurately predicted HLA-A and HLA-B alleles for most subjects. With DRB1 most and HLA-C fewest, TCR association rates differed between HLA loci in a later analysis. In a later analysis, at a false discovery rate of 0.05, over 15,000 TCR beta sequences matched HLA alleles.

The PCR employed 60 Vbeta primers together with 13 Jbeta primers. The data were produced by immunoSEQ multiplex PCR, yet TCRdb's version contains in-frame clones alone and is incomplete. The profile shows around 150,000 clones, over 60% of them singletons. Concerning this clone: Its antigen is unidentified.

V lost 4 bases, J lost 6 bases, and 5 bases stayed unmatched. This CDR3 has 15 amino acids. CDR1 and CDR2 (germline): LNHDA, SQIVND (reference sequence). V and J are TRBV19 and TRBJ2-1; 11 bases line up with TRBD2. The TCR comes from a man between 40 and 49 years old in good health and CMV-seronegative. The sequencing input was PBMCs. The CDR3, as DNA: TGTGCCAGTAGTAGGCTAGCGGGAGGTCTCAATGAGCAGTTCTTC. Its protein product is CASSRLAGGLNEQFF.